The 23 T cell receptor beta chains below all came from one sample that was sequenced in a study of molecular identifiers for immune sequencing clone quantification. TCRdb processed the PCR reads anew with MiXCR; each CDR3 protein has one entry. The sample shows about 630,000 distinct CDR3 sequences, less than 30% of them seen only once. The sequenced sample was naive CD8+ T cells from blood, with Jurkat cell RNA spiked in. Subset given: FACS-sorted CD8+CD4-CCR7+CD45RA+ naive T cells. The receptor source for this set is a human donor in good health. Some libraries in this study had Jurkat cell RNA spiked in.

This clonotype has a count of ten or more. V gene TRBV4-1 combines with J gene TRBJ1-1, with a weak D call TRBD1 (6 bases). V was pared by 1 base and J by 2 bases, with 8 bases between. The CDR3 is made up of 14 amino acids. Germline values: CDR1 MGHRA, CDR2 YSYEKL. DNA for the CDR3: TGCGCCAGCAGCCAAGTGACAGGCAACACTGAAGCTTTCTTT. As protein: CASSQVTGNTEAFF.

J is TRBJ2-5 and V is TRBV10-1; D is possibly TRBD2 (6 bases). Trimming stripped 8 bases from V and 9 bases from J, with 19 bases between. There are 13 residues in the CDR3. Germline V lookup: CDR1 WNHNN, CDR2 SYGVQD (reference sequence). The CDR3 loop reads CASAGPGREPQYF. CDR3 nucleotide sequence: TGCGCCAGCGCAGGCCCGGGCCGGGAGCCCCAGTACTTC.

Many counts were recorded for this clonotype. The chain is built from TRBV20-1 and TRBJ2-7; 10 bases align to TRBD2. This CDR3 spans 16 amino acids. Unmatched junction bases numbered 14, after V lost 6 bases and J lost 3 bases. Germline CDR1 reads DFQATT; CDR2 reads SNEGSKA (reference sequence). CDR3 amino acids: CSALGLASNQDYEQYF. DNA of the CDR3: TGCAGTGCCCTGGGACTAGCGTCGAACCAGGACTACGAGCAGTACTTC.

This clonotype was detected many times. V gene TRBV9 combines with J gene TRBJ2-3; D is undetermined. Germline assignment: CDR1 SGDLS and CDR2 YYNGEE. The V end lost 3 bases, the J end lost 4 bases, and 9 bases lay between the germline ends. This CDR3 is 13 amino acids long. The CDR3 sequence is CASSADIPDTQYF. CDR3 in DNA: TGTGCCAGCAGCGCCGATATCCCAGATACGCAGTATTTT.

The sample holds a few counts of this clonotype. The chain uses TRBV9 and TRBJ2-1, with D unresolved. Trimming left V 0 bases short and J 6 bases short, with 13 bases between. The germline V gene has CDR1 SGDLS and CDR2 YYNGEE. There are 15 residues in the CDR3. As DNA, the CDR3 is TGTGCCAGCAGCGTAGGAACTCTGCCCCCCAATGAGCAGTTCTTC. This sequence encodes CASSVGTLPPNEQFF.

The table lists this clonotype with a few counts. The chain uses TRBV27 and TRBJ2-7, with D perhaps TRBD1 (5 bases). The ends were cut back, 4 bases at V and 5 bases at J, with 12 bases in the middle. This CDR3 has 13 amino acids. CDR1 and CDR2 (germline): MNHEY, SMNVEV (reference sequence). CDR3 sequence reads: CASSSRQLHEQYF. CDR3 nucleotides: TGTGCCAGCAGTTCACGACAGCTCCACGAGCAGTACTTC.

The J gene is TRBJ1-2, the V gene TRBV4-1; D is perhaps TRBD1 (5 bases). The CDR3 is 16 residues long. The germline gives CDR1 MGHRA, CDR2 YSYEKL. V dropped 0 bases and J dropped 3 bases, with 14 bases sitting between them. The DNA for the CDR3 is TGCGCCAGCAGCCAAGAGTCATCAGGGTTTGACTATGGCTACACCTTC. Amino acid sequence: CASSQESSGFDYGYTF.

In its sample, this clonotype was seen many times. CDR3 bases: TGTGCCAGCAGTTTAAGGCAGGGCGCCTACGAGCAGTACTTC. Translated, it gives CASSLRQGAYEQYF. The chain links TRBV28 to TRBJ2-7, with a possible D match to TRBD1 (5 bases). This CDR3 region has 14 residues. The germline gives CDR1 MDHEN, CDR2 SYDVKM. V lost 2 bases to trimming and J lost 2 bases, with 10 bases between them.

There are many counts of this clonotype. This chain links TRBV7-9 with TRBJ1-1; D is unresolved. Trimming removed 4 bases at V and 5 bases at J, with 14 bases between. Looked up from germline, CDR1 is SEHNR and CDR2 is FQNEAQ (reference sequence). The CDR3 is made up of 14 amino acids. The CDR3 DNA sequence: TGTGCCAGCAGCTCCGGGTCTGATGGAACTGAAGCTTTCTTT. This sequence encodes CASSSGSDGTEAFF.

The chain joins TRBV6-2 or TRBV6-3 to TRBJ2-7, with D possibly matching TRBD1 (5 bases). This CDR3 is 15 amino acids long. CDR1 is MNHEY and CDR2 is SVGEGT in the germline V gene. Trimming cost V 6 bases and J 0 bases, with 15 bases left between them. The CDR3 sequence: CASRYTGSSSYEQYF. The CDR3 region has the DNA TGTGCCAGCAGGTATACAGGCTCGAGCTCCTACGAGCAGTACTTC.

There are a few counts of this clonotype. This chain uses TRBV29-1 with TRBJ2-1; 12 nucleotides line up with TRBD2. The CDR3 extends over 22 amino acids. Germline CDR1 is SQVTM and CDR2 is ANQGSEA. J was trimmed by 0 bases and V by 0 bases; bases with no gene match: 18. The CDR3 here is CSVEDPLAGGEKRENSYNEQFF. DNA of the CDR3: TGCAGCGTTGAAGACCCCCTAGCGGGGGGGGAAAAACGAGAAAACTCCTACAATGAGCAGTTCTTC.

The sample holds one count of this clonotype. One junction end disagrees with the germline gene, perhaps due to a read error. The chain is built from TRBV11-2 and TRBJ2-5; TRBD2 matches at 8 bases. This CDR3 has 15 residues. Germline CDR1 SGHAT, CDR2 FQNNGV. Here the CDR3 DNA reads TGTGCCAGCAGCTCAAGCGGGGGACACAAAGAGCCCCAGTACTTC. This gives the protein CASSSSGGHKEPQYF.

Of note for this clonotype: At one of its ends the junction is not consistent with the germline gene, which may arise from a read error. V usage is TRBV10-3 and J usage is TRBJ1-1; D unresolved. The CDR3 covers 13 residues. From germline, CDR1 is ENHRY and CDR2 SYGVKD. The CDR3 sequence: CAISVFMNAEAFF. The CDR3 DNA reads TGTGCCATCAGCGTTTTTATGAACGCTGAAGCTTTCTTT.

To note about this clonotype: A much larger clone lies one base from this, so it may be a read error. The rearrangement joins TRBV4-1 to TRBJ1-4, with TRBD1 identical over 8 bases. CDR1 MGHRA and CDR2 YSYEKL come from the germline V gene. The CDR3 is made up of 14 amino acids. CDR3 in amino acids: CASSRQGANEELFF. Here the CDR3 DNA reads TGCGCCAGCAGTCGTCAGGGGGCGAATGAAGAACTGTTTTTT.

With respect to this clonotype: This may come from a read error, since a much larger clone is one base off. The chain is built from TRBV6-5 and TRBJ1-1; TRBD1 aligns across 8 bases. The CDR3 covers 15 residues. Germline V lookup: CDR1 MNHEY, CDR2 SVGAGI. The CDR3 spells CAGSLTGDMNTEAFF. Here the CDR3 DNA reads TGTGCCGGCAGCCTGACAGGGGACATGAACACTGAAGCTTTCTTT.

The chain is built from TRBV7-9 and TRBJ2-5; D possibly corresponds to TRBD2 (6 bases). CDR1 and CDR2 (germline): SEHNR, FQNEAQ (reference sequence). V was cut by 2 bases and J by 5 bases, with 12 bases left in between. The CDR3 totals 14 residues. CDR3 DNA sequence: TGTGCCAGCAGCTTACCGGCAGGGAGGGAGACCCAGTACTTC. Protein sequence: CASSLPAGRETQYF.

This clonotype was recorded a few times. This rearrangement joins TRBV12-3 or TRBV12-4 to TRBJ2-5; no clear D. The CDR3 loop spans 15 amino acids. Trimming removed 10 bases at V and 1 base at J, with 19 bases between. The CDR3 is CANSRPDSIQETQYF. The CDR3 DNA follows: TGTGCCAACTCAAGACCAGACTCTATCCAAGAGACCCAGTACTTC.

In its sample, this clonotype was seen a few times. The gene calls are TRBV6-1 and TRBJ2-1; D ambiguous. From germline, CDR1 is MNHNS and CDR2 SASEGT. Between the trimmed V and J ends, which lost 7 bases and 4 bases, there was a span of 5 bases. The CDR3 contains 11 residues. CDR3 loop: CASMGYNEQFF. CDR3 sequence (DNA): TGTGCCAGCATGGGGTACAATGAGCAGTTCTTC.

The rearrangement joins TRBV7-9 to TRBJ2-5, with a tentative D call TRBD1 (5 bases). This CDR3 contains 14 residues. The germline gives CDR1 SEHNR, CDR2 FQNEAQ (reference sequence). Trimming stripped 6 bases from V and 2 bases from J, with 13 bases between. CDR3 DNA: TGTGCCAGCAGAAAAACAGGTCTTCAAGAGACCCAGTACTTC. This codes for CASRKTGLQETQYF. Supplemented by reference TRBV7-9 and TRBJ2-5, the full variable domain reads DTGVSQNPRHKITKRGQNVTFRCDPISEHNRLYWYRQTLGQGPEFLTYFQNEAQLEKSRLLSDRFSAERPKGSFSTLEIQRTEQGDSAMYLCASRKTGLQETQYFGPGTRLLVL.

Of note for this clonotype: A much larger clone differs by one base, so this may be a read error. The chain carries TRBV5-3 and TRBJ2-7; perhaps TRBD2 as D (6 bases). The better agreement between TRBJ2-5 and the DNA end casts doubt on the J call. TRBV5-3 is treated as an ORF (open reading frame) with a function not yet certain. The CDR3 extends over 14 amino acids. The CDR3 DNA sequence: TGTGCCAGCAGCTTGGGACTGGCACTAGAGACCCAGTACTTC. Its translation is CASSLGLALETQYF.

The V and J genes are TRBV9 and TRBJ2-3; 7 positions agree with TRBD2. The CDR3 runs 14 residues. Germline V gene lookup returns CDR1 SGDLS and CDR2 YYNGEE. V gave up 3 bases and J gave up 5 bases; unmatched junction bases: 6. The CDR3 DNA is TGTGCCAGCAGCGAAGGACTAGGCGGAGATACGCAGTATTTT. The encoded protein is CASSEGLGGDTQYF. Full variable domain (rest looked up from reference TRBV9 and TRBJ2-3): DSGVTQTPKHLITATGQRVTLRCSPRSGDLSVYWYQQSLDQGLQFLIQYYNGEERAKGNILERFSAQQFPDLHSELNLSSLELGDSALYFCASSEGLGGDTQYFGPGTRLTVL.

This clonotype was found many times. The chain employs TRBV20-1 and TRBJ2-7; D is uncertain. V was clipped by 3 bases and J by 0 bases, with 15 bases between them. This CDR3 contains 15 residues. Germline V CDR1 and CDR2: DFQATT, SNEGSKA (reference sequence). This CDR3 is CSASLAQTPSYEQYF. The CDR3 nucleotides are TGCAGTGCTAGTTTAGCACAGACGCCCTCCTACGAGCAGTACTTC.

This CDR3 is CASSQAPNLGSSTEAFF. CDR3 sequence (DNA): TGCGCCAGCAGCCAGGCCCCTAACCTCGGGAGTTCCACTGAAGCTTTCTTT. This sequence joins TRBV4-1 and TRBJ1-1; unclear D gene. The V gene lost 3 bases and the J gene lost 4 bases, with 21 bases spanning the gap. This CDR3 is built from 17 residues. Looked up from germline, CDR1 is MGHRA and CDR2 is YSYEKL.